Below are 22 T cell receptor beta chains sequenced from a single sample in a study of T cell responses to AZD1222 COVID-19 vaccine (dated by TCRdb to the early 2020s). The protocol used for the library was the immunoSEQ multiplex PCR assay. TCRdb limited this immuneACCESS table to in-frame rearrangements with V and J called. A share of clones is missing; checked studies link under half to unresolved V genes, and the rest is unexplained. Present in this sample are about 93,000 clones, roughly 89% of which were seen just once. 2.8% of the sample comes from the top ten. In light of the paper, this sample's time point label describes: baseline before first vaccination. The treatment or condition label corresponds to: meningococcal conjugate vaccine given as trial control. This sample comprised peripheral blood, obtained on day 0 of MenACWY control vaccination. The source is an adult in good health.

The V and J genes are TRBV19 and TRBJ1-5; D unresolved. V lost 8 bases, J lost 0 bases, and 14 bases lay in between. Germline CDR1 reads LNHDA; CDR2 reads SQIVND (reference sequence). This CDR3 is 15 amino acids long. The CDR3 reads CASSPRLDSNQPQHF. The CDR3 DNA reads TGTGCCAGTTCCCCCCGACTTGATAGCAATCAGCCCCAGCATTTT.

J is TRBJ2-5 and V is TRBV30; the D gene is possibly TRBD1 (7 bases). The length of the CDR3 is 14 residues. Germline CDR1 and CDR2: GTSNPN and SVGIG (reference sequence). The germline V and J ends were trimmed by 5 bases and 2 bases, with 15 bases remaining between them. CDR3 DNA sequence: TGTGCCTGGGGGGGGACAGTACAACAAGAGACCCAGTACTTC. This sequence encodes CAWGGTVQQETQYF.

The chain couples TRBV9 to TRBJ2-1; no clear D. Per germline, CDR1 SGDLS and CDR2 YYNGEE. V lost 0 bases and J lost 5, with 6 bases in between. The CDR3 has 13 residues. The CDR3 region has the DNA TGTGCCAGCAGCGTAGGCAGACACAATGAGCAGTTCTTC. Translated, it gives CASSVGRHNEQFF.

CDR3 sequence: CASSHPPRTSGGSPAEQFF. The CDR3 bases are TGTGCCAGCAGCCATCCACCCAGGACTAGCGGGGGCTCTCCGGCTGAGCAGTTCTTC. The rearrangement uses TRBV3-1 (or the pseudogene TRBV3-2) and TRBJ2-1, with 13 bases lining up with TRBD2. The J segment lost 9 bases and the V segment lost 3 bases, leaving 17 bases of the junction unmatched. CDR1 is LGHDT, CDR2 YNNKEL, per germline (reference sequence). The CDR3 contains 19 residues.

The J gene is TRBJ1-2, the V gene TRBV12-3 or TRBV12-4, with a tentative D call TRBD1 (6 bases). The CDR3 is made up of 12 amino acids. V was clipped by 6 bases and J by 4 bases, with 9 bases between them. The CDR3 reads CASSDRTYGYTF. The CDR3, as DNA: TGTGCCAGCAGCGACAGGACCTATGGCTACACCTTC.

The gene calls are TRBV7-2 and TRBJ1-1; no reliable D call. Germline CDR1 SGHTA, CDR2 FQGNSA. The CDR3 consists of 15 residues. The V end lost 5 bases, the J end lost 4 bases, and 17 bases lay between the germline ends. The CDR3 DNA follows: TGTGCCAGCAGCCCCGTTGCGTCGGGAGGCACTGAAGCTTTCTTT. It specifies CASSPVASGGTEAFF. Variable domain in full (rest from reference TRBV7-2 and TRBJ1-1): GAGVSQSPSNKVTEKGKDVELRCDPISGHTALYWYRQSLGQGLEFLIYFQGNSAPDKSGLPSDRFSAERTGGSVSTLTIQRTQQEDSAVYLCASSPVASGGTEAFFGQGTRLTVV.

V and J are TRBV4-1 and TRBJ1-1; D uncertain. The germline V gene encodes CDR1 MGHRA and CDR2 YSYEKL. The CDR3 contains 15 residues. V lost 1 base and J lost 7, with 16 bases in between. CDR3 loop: CASSQGGFGWSEAFF. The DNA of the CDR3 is TGCGCCAGCAGCCAAGGTGGTTTCGGATGGAGTGAAGCTTTCTTT.

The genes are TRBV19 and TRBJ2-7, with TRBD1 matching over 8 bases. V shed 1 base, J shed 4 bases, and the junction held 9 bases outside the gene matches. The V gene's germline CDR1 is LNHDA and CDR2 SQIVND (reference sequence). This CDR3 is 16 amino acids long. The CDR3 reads CASSIGGRGRGYEQYF. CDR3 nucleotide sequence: TGTGCCAGTAGTATAGGAGGCAGGGGGCGCGGGTACGAGCAGTACTTC.

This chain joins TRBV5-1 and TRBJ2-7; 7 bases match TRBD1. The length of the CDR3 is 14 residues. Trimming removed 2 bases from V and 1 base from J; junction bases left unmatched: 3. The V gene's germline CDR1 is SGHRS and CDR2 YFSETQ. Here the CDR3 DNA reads TGCGCCAGCAGCTTAAAGACAGGGTCCTACGAGCAGTACTTC. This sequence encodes CASSLKTGSYEQYF.

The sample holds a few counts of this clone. CDR3 nucleotide sequence: TGTGCCAGCAGCGTAGACCCCCAAGCGGGGGGCCGGGAGACCCAGTACTTC. This codes for CASSVDPQAGGRETQYF. The genes are TRBV9 and TRBJ2-5, with 9 bases matching TRBD2. Trimming cost V 0 bases and J 5 bases; bases outside gene matches: 11. The CDR3 totals 17 residues. From germline, CDR1 is SGDLS and CDR2 YYNGEE. The variable domain in full, with the rest retrieved from reference TRBV9 and TRBJ2-5, is DSGVTQTPKHLITATGQRVTLRCSPRSGDLSVYWYQQSLDQGLQFLIQYYNGEERAKGNILERFSAQQFPDLHSELNLSSLELGDSALYFCASSVDPQAGGRETQYFGPGTRLLVL.

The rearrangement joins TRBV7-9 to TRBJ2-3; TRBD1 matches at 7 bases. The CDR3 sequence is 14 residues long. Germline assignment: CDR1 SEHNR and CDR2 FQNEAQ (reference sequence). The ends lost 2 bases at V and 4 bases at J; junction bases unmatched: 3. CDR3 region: CASSLQGVADTQYF. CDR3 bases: TGTGCCAGCAGCTTACAGGGGGTTGCAGATACGCAGTATTTT. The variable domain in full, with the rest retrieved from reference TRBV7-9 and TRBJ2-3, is DTGVSQNPRHKITKRGQNVTFRCDPISEHNRLYWYRQTLGQGPEFLTYFQNEAQLEKSRLLSDRFSAERPKGSFSTLEIQRTEQGDSAMYLCASSLQGVADTQYFGPGTRLTVL.

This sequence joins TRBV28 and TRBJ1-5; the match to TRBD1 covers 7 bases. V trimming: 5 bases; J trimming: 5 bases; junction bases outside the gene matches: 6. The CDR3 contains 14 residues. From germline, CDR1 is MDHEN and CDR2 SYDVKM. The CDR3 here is CASSPGGVDQPQHF. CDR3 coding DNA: TGTGCCAGCAGTCCAGGGGGGGTAGATCAGCCCCAGCATTTT.

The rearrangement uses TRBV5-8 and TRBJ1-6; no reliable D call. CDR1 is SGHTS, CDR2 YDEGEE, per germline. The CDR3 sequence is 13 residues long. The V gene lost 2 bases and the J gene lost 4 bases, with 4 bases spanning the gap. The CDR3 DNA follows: TGTGCCAGCAGCTTAGATTATAATTCACCCCTCCACTTT. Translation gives CASSLDYNSPLHF.

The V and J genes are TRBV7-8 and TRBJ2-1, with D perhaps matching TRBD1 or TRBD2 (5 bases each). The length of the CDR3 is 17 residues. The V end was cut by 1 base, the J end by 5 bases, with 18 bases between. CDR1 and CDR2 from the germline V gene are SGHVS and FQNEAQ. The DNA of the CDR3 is TGTGCCAGCAGCTTAGTTAGGTGGCAGGGAGAGGACAATGAGCAGTTCTTC. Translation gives CASSLVRWQGEDNEQFF.

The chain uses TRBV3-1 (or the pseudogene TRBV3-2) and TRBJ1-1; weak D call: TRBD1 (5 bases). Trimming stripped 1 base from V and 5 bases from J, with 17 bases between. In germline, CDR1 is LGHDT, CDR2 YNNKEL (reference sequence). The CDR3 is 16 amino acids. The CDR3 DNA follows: TGTGCCAGCAGCCAAGTCTCAGGGTGGACGAAAACTGAAGCTTTCTTT. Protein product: CASSQVSGWTKTEAFF.

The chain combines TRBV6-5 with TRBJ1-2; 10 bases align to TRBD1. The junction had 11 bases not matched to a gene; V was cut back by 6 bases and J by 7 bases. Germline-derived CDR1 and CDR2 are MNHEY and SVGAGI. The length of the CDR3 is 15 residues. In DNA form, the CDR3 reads TGTGCCAGCAGGACGACAGGGGGCGACTTTATTGGCTACACCTTC. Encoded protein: CASRTTGGDFIGYTF.

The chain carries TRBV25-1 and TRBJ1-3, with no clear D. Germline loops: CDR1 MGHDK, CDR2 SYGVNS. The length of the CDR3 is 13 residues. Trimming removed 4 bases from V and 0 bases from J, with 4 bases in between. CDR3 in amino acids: CASSGGSGNTIYF. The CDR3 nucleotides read TGTGCCAGCAGTGGGGGCTCTGGAAACACCATATATTTT.

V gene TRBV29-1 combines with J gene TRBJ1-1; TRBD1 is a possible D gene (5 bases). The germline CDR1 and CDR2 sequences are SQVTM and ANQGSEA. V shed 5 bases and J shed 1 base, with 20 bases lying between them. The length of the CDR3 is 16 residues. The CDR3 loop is CSVPTAPGRRNTEAFF. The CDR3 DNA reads TGCAGCGTTCCTACCGCTCCGGGACGGAGGAACACTGAAGCTTTCTTT.

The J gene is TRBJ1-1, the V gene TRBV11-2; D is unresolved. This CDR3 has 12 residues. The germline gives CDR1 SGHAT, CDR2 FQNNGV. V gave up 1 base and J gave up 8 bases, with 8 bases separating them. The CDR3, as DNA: TGTGCCAGCAGCTTAGCCAGAATCGAAGCTTTCTTT. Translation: CASSLARIEAFF.

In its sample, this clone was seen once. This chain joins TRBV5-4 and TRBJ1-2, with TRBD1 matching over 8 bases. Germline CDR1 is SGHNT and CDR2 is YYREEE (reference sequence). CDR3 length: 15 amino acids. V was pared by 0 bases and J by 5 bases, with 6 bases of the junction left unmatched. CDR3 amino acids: CASSLAGQGGYGYTF. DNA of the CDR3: TGTGCCAGCAGCTTGGCCGGACAGGGCGGATATGGCTACACCTTC.

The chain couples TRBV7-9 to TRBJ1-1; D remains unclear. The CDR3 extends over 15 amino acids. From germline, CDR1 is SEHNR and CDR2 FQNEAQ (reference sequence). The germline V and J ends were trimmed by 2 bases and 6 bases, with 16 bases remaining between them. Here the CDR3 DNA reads TGTGCCAGCAGCTTAACTGAGTGGGTCCCGTCTGAAGCTTTCTTT. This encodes CASSLTEWVPSEAFF. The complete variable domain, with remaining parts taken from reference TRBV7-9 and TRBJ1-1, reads DTGVSQNPRHKITKRGQNVTFRCDPISEHNRLYWYRQTLGQGPEFLTYFQNEAQLEKSRLLSDRFSAERPKGSFSTLEIQRTEQGDSAMYLCASSLTEWVPSEAFFGQGTRLTVV.

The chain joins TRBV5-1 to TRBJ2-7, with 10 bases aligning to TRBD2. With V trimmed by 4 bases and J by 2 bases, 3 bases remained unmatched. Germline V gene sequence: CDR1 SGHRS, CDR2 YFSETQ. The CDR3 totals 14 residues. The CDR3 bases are TGCGCCAGCAGCAATAGCGGGGGGACCTACGAGCAGTACTTC. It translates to CASSNSGGTYEQYF.